These 7 T cell receptor beta chains were sequenced from one sample in a study of cytomegalovirus exposure and HLA in healthy donors. Researchers ran the PCR with 60 Vbeta and 13 Jbeta primers. Generated by immunoSEQ multiplex PCR, the TCRdb table keeps only in-frame clones and is missing some. The profile shows more than 150,000 clones, over 80% of them singletons. Sequences were obtained from PBMCs. These receptors originate from a woman aged 18-35 years in good health and CMV-seronegative.

The V call is TRBV28, the J call TRBJ2-6; D is uncertain. CDR3 length equals 15 residues. Germline lookup yields CDR1 MDHEN and CDR2 SYDVKM. V dropped 6 bases and J dropped 4 bases, with 13 bases sitting between them. CDR3 amino acids: CASSRPRSGANVLTF. CDR3 sequence (DNA): TGTGCCAGCAGCCGACCCAGGTCCGGGGCCAACGTCCTGACTTTC.

V is TRBV29-1 and J is TRBJ2-6; D is unclear. The CDR3 is made up of 15 amino acids. CDR1 is SQVTM, CDR2 ANQGSEA, per germline. Trimming cost V 4 bases and J 1 base, with 11 bases left between them. CDR3 protein: CSVGLGQSGANVLTF. CDR3 nucleotide sequence: TGCAGCGTTGGACTTGGTCAGTCTGGGGCCAACGTCCTGACTTTC. Together with reference TRBV29-1 and TRBJ2-6, the CDR3 gives the full variable domain: SAVISQKPSRDICQRGTSLTIQCQVDSQVTMMFWYRQQPGQSLTLIATANQGSEATYESGFVIDKFPISRPNLTFSTLTVSNMSPEDSSIYLCSVGLGQSGANVLTFGAGSRLTVL.

The count of this clone is one. The chain employs TRBV19 and TRBJ1-2; 8 positions match TRBD1. CDR1 is LNHDA, CDR2 SQIVND, per germline (reference sequence). After removal of 5 bases from V and 2 bases from J, the junction contained 7 bases not matched to a gene. This CDR3 is 15 amino acids long. As DNA, the CDR3 is TGTGCCAGTAGTCTCCTGGACAGGGTGAACTATGGCTACACCTTC. Its translation is CASSLLDRVNYGYTF.

This chain connects TRBV15 to TRBJ1-2; the match to TRBD1 covers 9 bases. Unmatched junction bases numbered 5, after V lost 1 base and J lost 8 bases. The germline V gene has CDR1 LNHNV and CDR2 YYDKDF (reference sequence). This CDR3 comprises 14 residues. Here the CDR3 DNA reads TGTGCCACCAGCAGAGTTGGGACAGGGTCCGGCTACACCTTC. Translating it yields CATSRVGTGSGYTF.

The chain uses TRBV18 and TRBJ2-2; 8 bases map to TRBD1. The CDR3 extends over 15 amino acids. In germline, CDR1 is KGHSH, CDR2 LQKENI. The V gene end was trimmed by 2 bases and the J gene end by 6 bases; junction bases not matched to a gene: 5. The CDR3 here is CASSPSAGGSGELFF. The CDR3 DNA reads as TGTGCCAGCTCACCATCAGCAGGGGGCTCCGGGGAGCTGTTTTTT. The full variable domain, with the rest looked up from reference TRBV18 and TRBJ2-2, is NAGVMQNPRHLVRRRGQEARLRCSPMKGHSHVYWYRQLPEEGLKFMVYLQKENIIDESGMPKERFSAEFPKEGPSILRIQQVVRGDSAAYFCASSPSAGGSGELFFGEGSRLTVL.

The gene calls are TRBV2 and TRBJ1-2; D is unresolved. Trimming shortened V by 3 bases and J by 8 bases, and 7 bases separated the two germline ends. The CDR3 is 11 amino acids. The germline V gene has CDR1 SNHLY and CDR2 FYNNEI. CDR3 nucleotide sequence: TGTGCCAGCAGTGATTGGGAGGGCTACACCTTC. Translating it yields CASSDWEGYTF.

The chain combines TRBV7-2 with TRBJ2-6; TRBD2 might be the D (6 bases). This CDR3 is built from 16 residues. Germline V lookup: CDR1 SGHTA, CDR2 FQGNSA. Deletions cut 5 bases from V and 4 bases from J, with 15 bases between. This CDR3 is CASSRAGTSGANVLTF. CDR3 sequence (DNA): TGTGCCAGCAGCCGGGCCGGGACTTCCGGGGCCAACGTCCTGACTTTC.